This TCR beta chain comes out of a study of Graves' ophthalmopathy and Graves' hyperthyroidism. With respect to this clonotype: Its antigen is undetermined.

Study observations and caveats: Sensitivity reached 55% to 71% and specificity approximately 72% when the model predicted ophthalmopathy progression.

Clinicians diagnosed using symptoms, serum thyroxine, TRAb, thyroid ultrasound and orbital computed tomography. Transcripts of RNA were the source for amplifying TCR beta CDR3 regions. First-round RT-PCR relied on HTBI primers, and a second-round multiplex PCR came next. Each CDR3 protein gets one entry after TCRdb re-called the multiplex PCR reads with MiXCR. The sample holds more than 1,000,000 distinct CDR3 sequences, about 40% seen once. The germline V gene has CDR1 LNHDA and CDR2 SQIVND (reference sequence). There are 15 residues in the CDR3. The V end lost 4 bases, the J end lost 1 base, and 13 bases lay between the germline ends.

Sample: peripheral blood or thyroid tissue (not recorded which). The chain combines TRBV19 with TRBJ2-5; no reliable D call. This TCR came from an adult man with Graves' hyperthyroidism. The chain's CDR3 is CASSTGVAFQETQYF. In nucleotides, the CDR3 is TGTGCCAGTAGTACTGGAGTGGCCTTCCAAGAGACCCAGTACTTC.